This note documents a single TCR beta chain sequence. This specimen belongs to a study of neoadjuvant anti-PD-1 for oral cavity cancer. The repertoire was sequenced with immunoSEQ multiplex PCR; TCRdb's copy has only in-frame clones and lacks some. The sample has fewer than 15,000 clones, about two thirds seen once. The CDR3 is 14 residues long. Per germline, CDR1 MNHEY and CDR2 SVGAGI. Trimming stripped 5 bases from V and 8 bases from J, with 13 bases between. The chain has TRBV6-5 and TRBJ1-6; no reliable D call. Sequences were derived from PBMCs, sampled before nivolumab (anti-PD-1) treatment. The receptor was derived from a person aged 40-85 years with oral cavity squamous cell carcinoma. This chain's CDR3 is CASSLNPGDSPLHF. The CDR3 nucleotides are TGTGCCAGCAGTCTCAACCCGGGCGATTCACCCCTCCACTTT.